This T cell receptor (beta chain) was captured in a study of blood T cell repertoires in COVID-19. Whole-study context: COVID-19 samples from acute and convalescent phases originated in the United States, Italy and Spain. Sources were T cells, B-cell-depleted T cells, or PBMCs; the material itself was cDNA or gDNA.

The CDR3 sequence is 13 residues long. Trimming pared 5 bases from V and 0 bases from J, leaving 8 bases between. The authors' processing: Cell counts per sample came from amplifying reference gene primers. This table comes from immunoSEQ multiplex PCR, and its TCRdb copy is limited to in-frame clones, with some not included. V, J and clone size reflect that table, while D and trimming were determined from the DNA. The table lists around 370,000 clones, almost 90% of them singletons. The sequencing sample was made of peripheral blood. The clonotype was recovered from a man aged 18 to 30 with active or convalescent COVID-19. The gene calls are TRBV12-3 or TRBV12-4 and TRBJ2-7, with TRBD1 as a possible D gene (5 bases). The CDR3 protein is CASSRDSSYEQYF. In DNA form, the CDR3 reads TGTGCCAGCAGTCGCGACAGCTCCTACGAGCAGTACTTC.